These 25 T cell receptor beta chains were sequenced from one sample in a study of radiotherapy plus CTLA-4 blockade in lung cancer. Clones were read by immunoSEQ multiplex PCR, and TCRdb kept only the in-frame ones, dropping some. This table holds 40,000 to 45,000 clones, over 60% found once. Here the sequenced sample was peripheral blood, taken from a patient treated with radiotherapy plus ipilimumab. All receptors derive from a human donor with non-small cell lung cancer whose response to radiotherapy plus ipilimumab could not be evaluated.

The V and J genes are TRBV29-1 and TRBJ2-7, with TRBD2 matching 8 bases. The CDR3 has 11 amino acids. Germline V gives CDR1 SQVTM, CDR2 ANQGSEA. Unmatched junction bases numbered 4, after V lost 6 bases and J lost 6 bases. DNA for the CDR3: TGCAGCGTGGGACTAGGAGGCGAGCAGTACTTC. Translated: CSVGLGGEQYF.

The rearrangement joins TRBV28 to TRBJ1-1; D uncertain. The CDR3 consists of 13 residues. V lost 2 bases and J 1 base, leaving 5 bases between the germline ends. The germline CDR1 and CDR2 sequences are MDHEN and SYDVKM. CDR3 region: CASSLISNTEAFF. CDR3 DNA sequence: TGTGCCAGCAGTTTAATCTCGAACACTGAAGCTTTCTTT.

This CDR3 is CATSRDLESNEQFF. The DNA of the CDR3 is TGTGCCACCAGCAGAGATCTTGAGAGCAATGAGCAGTTCTTC. This rearrangement joins TRBV15 to TRBJ2-1; D call uncertain. Germline CDR1 is LNHNV and CDR2 is YYDKDF (reference sequence). V gave up 0 bases and J gave up 6 bases, with 9 bases separating them. The length of the CDR3 is 14 residues.

The chain joins TRBV5-4 to TRBJ2-5; TRBD2 aligns across 9 bases. The DNA matches TRBJ2-7 better at its end, which makes the J call doubtful. The CDR3 has 18 residues. Per germline, CDR1 SGHNT and CDR2 YYREEE (reference sequence). CDR3 residues: CASSLGNSGSGRTYEQYF. As DNA, the CDR3 is TGTGCCAGCAGCTTGGGTAATAGCGGGAGCGGCCGTACCTACGAGCAGTACTTC.

This chain links TRBV7-2 with TRBJ2-7; 8 bases agree with TRBD2. J was trimmed by 7 bases and V by 2 bases; bases with no gene match: 13. The CDR3 length is 16 residues. Germline CDR1 reads SGHTA; CDR2 reads FQGNSA. CDR3 residues: CASSLSASGGPREQYF. CDR3 sequence (DNA): TGTGCCAGCAGCTTATCTGCGTCGGGAGGGCCGAGGGAGCAGTACTTC. The complete variable domain, with remaining parts taken from reference TRBV7-2 and TRBJ2-7, reads GAGVSQSPSNKVTEKGKDVELRCDPISGHTALYWYRQSLGQGLEFLIYFQGNSAPDKSGLPSDRFSAERTGGSVSTLTIQRTQQEDSAVYLCASSLSASGGPREQYFGPGTRLTVT.

The gene calls are TRBV29-1 and TRBJ2-5; 12 bases are a match to TRBD2. V was clipped by 3 bases and J by 1 base; unmatched bases: 3. CDR1 is SQVTM and CDR2 is ANQGSEA in the germline V gene. The CDR3 covers 15 residues. CDR3 amino acids: CSVDGLAGTQETQYF. The CDR3 nucleotides are TGCAGCGTTGACGGACTAGCGGGGACCCAAGAGACCCAGTACTTC.

The chain couples TRBV23-1 to TRBJ1-1; TRBD1 might be the D (6 bases). TRBV23-1 belongs to the ORF category, with a function that is uncertain. V lost 10 bases, J lost 6 bases, and 12 bases lay in between. The CDR3 contains 11 residues. CDR3 amino acids: CAIQGSPEAFF. As DNA, the CDR3 is TGCGCCATCCAGGGGTCCCCTGAAGCTTTCTTT.

In its sample, this clone was seen a few times. V gene TRBV27 combines with J gene TRBJ2-7, with 10 nucleotides matching TRBD1. V dropped 6 bases and J dropped 4; count of bases not matched to a gene: 3. CDR3 size: 13 residues. Germline V CDR1 and CDR2: MNHEY, SMNVEV (reference sequence). This CDR3 is CASSPDRGYEQYF. CDR3 sequence (DNA): TGTGCCAGCAGCCCGGACAGGGGGTACGAGCAGTACTTC.

This sequence joins TRBV9 and TRBJ2-5, with a weak D call TRBD1 (7 bases). The CDR3 has 16 residues. The germline gives CDR1 SGDLS, CDR2 YYNGEE. V lost 4 bases, J lost 0 bases, and 16 bases lay in between. In nucleotides, the CDR3 is TGTGCCAGCAGCTCCCGGGGCAGGGGGGACCAAGAGACCCAGTACTTC. Its translation: CASSSRGRGDQETQYF.

This clone is labeled medium-sized. The rearrangement uses TRBV5-4 and TRBJ2-5, with D possibly TRBD2 on 6 matching bases. The V gene lost 5 bases and the J gene lost 5 bases, with 16 bases spanning the gap. Germline V gene sequence: CDR1 SGHNT, CDR2 YYREEE (reference sequence). The CDR3 is 14 residues long. The CDR3 DNA is TGTGCCAGCAGTTTTTACGGGGGTTGGGAGACCCAGTACTTC. Translating it yields CASSFYGGWETQYF.

This chain connects TRBV6-1 to TRBJ2-7; no clear D gene. The ends were cut back, 2 bases at V and 6 bases at J, with 8 bases in the middle. Germline assignment: CDR1 MNHNS and CDR2 SASEGT. The CDR3 has 12 amino acids. The CDR3 DNA is TGTGCCAGCAGTGAACTTCTAGGCGAGCAGTACTTC. It codes for CASSELLGEQYF.

The chain recombines TRBV27 with TRBJ2-2, with 9 bases that match TRBD1. This CDR3 has 14 amino acids. In germline, CDR1 is MNHEY, CDR2 SMNVEV (reference sequence). After removal of 5 bases from V and 6 bases from J, the junction contained 4 bases not matched to a gene. The CDR3 sequence is CASSTGTGSGELFF. The CDR3 DNA follows: TGTGCCAGCAGTACCGGGACAGGGTCCGGGGAGCTGTTTTTT.

This sequence joins TRBV7-9 and TRBJ2-7; a possible D gene is TRBD2 (6 bases). The CDR3 consists of 15 residues. Trimming removed 4 bases from V and 1 base from J, with 14 bases in between. Germline V gene lookup returns CDR1 SEHNR and CDR2 FQNEAQ (reference sequence). Here the CDR3 DNA reads TGTGCCAGCAGCTCCCCAGTGGGGGGATCCTACGAGCAGTACTTC. Translation gives CASSSPVGGSYEQYF.

This sequence joins TRBV7-2 and TRBJ2-5; D possibly corresponds to TRBD2 (5 bases). Germline CDR1 and CDR2: SGHTA and FQGNSA. The CDR3 extends over 15 amino acids. V was shortened by 4 bases and J by 3 bases, with 15 bases between the two germline ends. Written as DNA, the CDR3 is TGTGCCAGCAGCTCGAACGGACTTTTTAAAGAGACCCAGTACTTC. Its protein is CASSSNGLFKETQYF.

This clone has a single count. The chain couples TRBV12-5 to TRBJ2-1; D is undetermined. Looked up from germline, CDR1 is LGHNT and CDR2 is FRNRAP. Trimming pared 2 bases from V and 7 bases from J, leaving 3 bases between. The CDR3 runs 11 residues. The CDR3, as DNA: TGTGCTAGTGGTTTGATAAATGAGCAGTTCTTC. Translating gives CASGLINEQFF.

The chain carries TRBV7-8 and TRBJ2-5; 7 bases map to TRBD2. In germline, CDR1 is SGHVS, CDR2 FQNEAQ. The CDR3 is 14 amino acids. Trimming cost V 1 base and J 5 bases; bases outside gene matches: 4. This chain's CDR3 is CASSLVGGGETQYF. DNA of the CDR3: TGTGCCAGCAGCTTAGTCGGGGGAGGGGAGACCCAGTACTTC.

The rearrangement uses TRBV7-3 and TRBJ2-1; 8 positions match TRBD2. The CDR3 loop spans 15 amino acids. The V segment lost 5 bases and the J segment 0 bases; nucleotides outside the gene matches: 3. CDR1 is SGHTA and CDR2 is FQGTGA in the germline V gene. The CDR3 DNA is TGTGCCAGCAGCGGCGGGGGGACCTCCTACAATGAGCAGTTCTTC. Amino acids: CASSGGGTSYNEQFF.

The rearrangement joins TRBV6-5 to TRBJ2-6, with a tentative D call TRBD1 (6 bases). The V gene's germline CDR1 is MNHEY and CDR2 SVGAGI. The CDR3 loop spans 15 amino acids. Trimming stripped 5 bases from V and 0 bases from J, with 8 bases between. The CDR3 is CASSTGFSGANVLTF. CDR3 sequence (DNA): TGTGCCAGCAGTACAGGGTTCTCTGGGGCCAACGTCCTGACTTTC.

The chain carries TRBV29-1 and TRBJ2-2; 12 bases are a match to TRBD2. The CDR3 sequence is 15 residues long. Per germline, CDR1 SQVTM and CDR2 ANQGSEA. Trimming at V came to 6 bases and at J to 6 bases, leaving 8 bases not matched to a gene. The CDR3 loop is CSVGKTSGRPGELFF. The CDR3 DNA reads as TGCAGCGTGGGAAAGACTAGCGGGAGACCCGGGGAGCTGTTTTTT.

V gene TRBV9 combines with J gene TRBJ2-2; 7 bases are a match to TRBD1. The junction had 6 bases not matched to a gene; V was cut back by 2 bases and J by 5 bases. The CDR3 has 15 amino acids. The germline CDR1 and CDR2 sequences are SGDLS and YYNGEE. In DNA form, the CDR3 reads TGTGCCAGCAGCGTCCCGGACAGGCAAACCGGGGAGCTGTTTTTT. Encoded protein: CASSVPDRQTGELFF.

J is TRBJ2-1 and V is TRBV19; D unclear. CDR3 length: 9 amino acids. Germline CDR1 LNHDA, CDR2 SQIVND (reference sequence). V lost 11 bases and J 9 bases, leaving 8 bases between the germline ends. CDR3 nucleotides: TGTGCCGTAGGCGGTGAGCAGTTCTTC. Its translation is CAVGGEQFF.

The chain employs TRBV9 and TRBJ2-1; 12 bases align to TRBD2. The CDR3 consists of 19 residues. Trimming took 3 bases from V and 0 from J; bases not matched to a gene: 10. Germline assignment: CDR1 SGDLS and CDR2 YYNGEE. The CDR3 loop reads CASSGGTSGLISSYNEQFF. In nucleotides, the CDR3 is TGTGCCAGCAGCGGCGGGACTAGCGGGTTGATTAGCTCCTACAATGAGCAGTTCTTC.

By frequency in the sample, this clone is medium-sized. The rearrangement uses TRBV21-1 and TRBJ2-7; the table names TRBD2, a call not compared with the DNA. TRBV21-1 is flagged as a pseudogene. The CDR3 is made up of 21 amino acids. Written as DNA, the CDR3 is TGTGCCAGCAGCAAGAAATTCACCGGGACTAGCGGAAAGTGGGGGTTCTACGAGCAGTACTTC. Translating gives CASSKKFTGTSGKWGFYEQYF.

This clone appeared a few times. V and J are TRBV28 and TRBJ2-7; 9 bases line up with TRBD1. The V segment lost 0 bases and the J segment 1 base; nucleotides outside the gene matches: 1. This CDR3 comprises 15 residues. Germline CDR1 MDHEN, CDR2 SYDVKM. The CDR3 bases are TGTGCCAGCAGTTTATGGGGGACAGGGTCCTACGAGCAGTACTTC. This encodes CASSLWGTGSYEQYF. Based on the CDR3 plus reference TRBV28 and TRBJ2-7, the full variable domain is DVKVTQSSRYLVKRTGEKVFLECVQDMDHENMFWYRQDPGLGLRLIYFSYDVKMKEKGDIPEGYSVSREKKERFSLILESASTNQTSMYLCASSLWGTGSYEQYFGPGTRLTVT.

The CDR3 region has the DNA TGTGCCACCAGCAGAGGGGAGGGCTACAATGAGCAGTTCTTC. This codes for CATSRGEGYNEQFF. V usage is TRBV15 and J usage is TRBJ2-1, with 7 bases fitting TRBD2. The V segment lost 1 base and the J segment 3 bases; nucleotides outside the gene matches: 0. There are 14 residues in the CDR3. Germline-derived CDR1 and CDR2 are LNHNV and YYDKDF (reference sequence).